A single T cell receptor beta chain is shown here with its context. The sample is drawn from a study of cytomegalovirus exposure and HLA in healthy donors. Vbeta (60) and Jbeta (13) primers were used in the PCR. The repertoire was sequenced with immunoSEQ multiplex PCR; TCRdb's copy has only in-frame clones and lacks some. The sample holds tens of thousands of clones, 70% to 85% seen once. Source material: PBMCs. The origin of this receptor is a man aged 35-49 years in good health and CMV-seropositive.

CDR3 region: CASSIAPQHSGANVLTF. The CDR3 region has the DNA TGTGCCAGTAGTATAGCGCCCCAACACTCTGGGGCCAACGTCCTGACTTTC. The chain combines TRBV19 with TRBJ2-6, with unresolved D. Germline CDR1 is LNHDA and CDR2 is SQIVND (reference sequence). V lost 1 base and J 0 bases, leaving 10 bases between the germline ends. There are 17 residues in the CDR3.